A single sample is the source of the 18 T cell receptor beta chains below, sequenced in a study of control samples from healthy donors and cancer patients. Produced via immunoSEQ multiplex PCR; TCRdb's table is partial and in-frame only. The sample yields fewer than 15,000 clones, 77% seen once. The sequencing input was formalin-fixed, paraffin-embedded tissue. The origin of the receptors is a male donor with melanoma.

This clone was picked up one time. The DNA for the CDR3 is TGTGCCACCACGGCGAACCTCCCTAATGAAAAACTGTTTTTT. Encoded protein: CATTANLPNEKLFF. V and J are TRBV28 and TRBJ1-4; D uncertain. Germline-derived CDR1 and CDR2 are MDHEN and SYDVKM. V lost 10 bases and J 3 bases, leaving 15 bases between the germline ends. The CDR3 contains 14 residues.

The chain carries TRBV19 and TRBJ2-7; 7 nucleotides line up with TRBD1. V lost 2 bases and J lost 6; bases outside the gene matches: 7. The CDR3 is 14 amino acids. Germline CDR1 LNHDA, CDR2 SQIVND (reference sequence). CDR3 sequence: CASSIRGQSSEQYF. DNA for the CDR3: TGTGCCAGTAGTATAAGGGGACAGTCTAGCGAGCAGTACTTC.

This rearrangement joins TRBV9 to TRBJ1-6, with 7 bases matching TRBD1. Germline CDR1 and CDR2: SGDLS and YYNGEE. The CDR3 is 13 residues long. Trimming removed 0 bases from V and 11 bases from J; junction bases left unmatched: 2. CDR3 loop: CASSVARGAPLHF. Here the CDR3 DNA reads TGTGCCAGCAGCGTAGCCAGGGGGGCACCCCTCCACTTT.

This clone was observed a handful of times. The rearrangement uses TRBV11-2 and TRBJ1-6; TRBD1 aligns across 8 bases. Per the germline V gene, CDR1 is SGHAT and CDR2 is FQNNGV. The CDR3 has 16 residues. J was trimmed by 3 bases and V by 3 bases; bases with no gene match: 4. The CDR3 is CASSFQGADYNSPLHF. The CDR3 bases are TGTGCCAGCAGCTTTCAGGGGGCGGACTATAATTCACCCCTCCACTTT.

The V gene is TRBV10-3, the J gene TRBJ2-5; perhaps TRBD2 as D (5 bases). The germline V gene has CDR1 ENHRY and CDR2 SYGVKD. This CDR3 is built from 17 residues. V was pared by 4 bases and J by 2 bases, with 20 bases between. The CDR3 loop reads CAISGGVNAPSQETQYF. The CDR3 bases are TGTGCCATCAGTGGGGGAGTGAACGCGCCGTCTCAAGAGACCCAGTACTTC.

As to this clone: Different DNA sequences within this sample yield the same CDR3. J is TRBJ2-1 and V is TRBV11-2, with TRBD2 matching over 7 bases. V gave up 5 bases and J gave up 7 bases; unmatched junction bases: 2. The CDR3 length is 12 residues. CDR1 and CDR2 from the germline V gene are SGHAT and FQNNGV. The DNA for the CDR3 is TGTGCCAGCAGCCGGACTAGGAATGAGCAGTTCTTC. This codes for CASSRTRNEQFF.

The rearrangement joins TRBV11-1 to TRBJ2-2; no clear D gene. Between the trimmed V and J ends, which lost 3 bases and 5 bases, there was a span of 7 bases. The CDR3 loop spans 13 amino acids. Germline values: CDR1 SGHAT, CDR2 FQDESV (reference sequence). The CDR3 DNA reads TGTGCCAGCAGCTTCAAGTTAACCGGGGAGCTGTTTTTT. Encoded protein: CASSFKLTGELFF.

The chain links TRBV5-4 to TRBJ2-1; D possibly corresponds to TRBD2 (6 bases). Germline V lookup: CDR1 SGHNT, CDR2 YYREEE (reference sequence). With 1 base removed from V and 5 bases from J, the gap between germline ends came to 13 bases. This CDR3 has 15 amino acids. The CDR3 coding sequence is TGTGCCAGCAGCTTGAGACTAGAGGGGAACAATGAGCAGTTCTTC. Protein product: CASSLRLEGNNEQFF. Full variable domain (missing parts from reference TRBV5-4 and TRBJ2-1): ETGVTQSPTHLIKTRGQQVTLRCSSQSGHNTVSWYQQALGQGPQFIFQYYREEENGRGNFPPRFSGLQFPNYSSELNVNALELDDSALYLCASSLRLEGNNEQFFGPGTRLTVL.

J is TRBJ1-5 and V is TRBV18, with TRBD1 as a possible D gene (5 bases). V lost 4 bases, J lost 2 bases, and 12 bases lay in between. Germline lookup yields CDR1 KGHSH and CDR2 LQKENI. This CDR3 has 15 residues. The chain's CDR3 is CASSLSGDRNQPQHF. The CDR3 DNA follows: TGTGCCAGCTCACTATCCGGGGACCGCAATCAGCCCCAGCATTTT.

The chain has TRBV6-5 and TRBJ2-2; possibly TRBD1 for D (6 bases). V was trimmed by 0 bases and J by 4 bases, leaving 12 bases between them. The CDR3 consists of 16 residues. Germline V gene lookup returns CDR1 MNHEY and CDR2 SVGAGI. CDR3 amino acids: CASSYSGRGGTGELFF. As DNA, the CDR3 is TGTGCCAGCAGTTACTCAGGCAGGGGCGGCACCGGGGAGCTGTTTTTT.

A single count supports this clone. The chain is built from TRBV7-2 and TRBJ1-1; TRBD1 aligns across 8 bases. V lost 5 bases and J lost 10; bases outside the gene matches: 9. The CDR3 runs to 13 residues. CDR1 and CDR2 (germline): SGHTA, FQGNSA. CDR3 DNA sequence: TGTGCCAGCAGCCCGAACAGGGGGATGAGAGCTTTCTTT. Its protein is CASSPNRGMRAFF.

This clone occurred once. The chain carries TRBV5-6 and TRBJ1-2; 7 bases agree with TRBD1. V dropped 1 base and J dropped 4; count of bases not matched to a gene: 10. The CDR3 is 16 amino acids. CDR1 is SGHDT, CDR2 YYEEEE, per germline. The CDR3 nucleotides are TGTGCCAGCAGCTTGACCCTCCAAGACAGGGTCTATGGCTACACCTTC. Protein product: CASSLTLQDRVYGYTF.

The rearrangement uses TRBV5-1 and TRBJ1-2; 7 bases line up with TRBD1. The V and J ends lost 0 bases and 4 bases, in that order; junction bases with no gene match: 9. Germline-derived CDR1 and CDR2 are SGHRS and YFSETQ. The CDR3 totals 16 residues. The chain's CDR3 is CASSLGQGNSGYGYTF. The CDR3 DNA is TGCGCCAGCAGCTTGGGACAGGGAAACTCGGGCTATGGCTACACCTTC.

The CDR3 coding sequence is TGTGCCAGCAGCGTAGGGTTGTCCTACGAGCAGTACTTC. Translation gives CASSVGLSYEQYF. The rearrangement uses TRBV9 and TRBJ2-7; D remains unclear. Germline CDR1 reads SGDLS; CDR2 reads YYNGEE. The CDR3 is 13 residues long. V dropped 0 bases and J dropped 1 base, with 5 bases sitting between them.

This rearrangement joins TRBV7-7 to TRBJ2-1; D is unclear. The germline CDR1 and CDR2 sequences are SSHAT and FNYEAQ (reference sequence). V lost 5 bases and J lost 7, with 9 bases in between. This CDR3 has 12 residues. CDR3 sequence reads: CASSPLGNEQFF. The CDR3 nucleotides are TGTGCCAGCAGCCCCCTTGGGAATGAGCAGTTCTTC.

This chain uses TRBV7-2 with TRBJ2-2; D gene uncertain. Germline CDR1 and CDR2: SGHTA and FQGNSA. V was trimmed by 5 bases and J by 6 bases, leaving 7 bases between them. The CDR3 totals 12 residues. Written as DNA, the CDR3 is TGTGCCAGCAGCCATATGGCCGGGGAGCTGTTTTTT. Residues: CASSHMAGELFF.

V gene TRBV6-2 or TRBV6-3 combines with J gene TRBJ1-5, with 7 bases identical to TRBD1. Per the germline V gene, CDR1 is MNHEY and CDR2 is SVGEGT. CDR3 length equals 14 residues. The V segment lost 5 bases and the J segment 7 bases; nucleotides outside the gene matches: 8. The CDR3 sequence is CASSTGVSGQPQHF. The CDR3 DNA sequence: TGTGCCAGCAGTACAGGGGTTTCGGGCCAGCCCCAGCATTTT.

This clone was seen only once. The genes are TRBV11-1 and TRBJ2-1, with D possibly matching TRBD1 (6 bases). Trimming cost V 5 bases and J 10 bases, with 15 bases left between them. CDR1 SGHAT and CDR2 FQDESV come from the germline V gene (reference sequence). This CDR3 is built from 13 residues. As DNA, the CDR3 is TGTGCCAGCAGCCCCTCCAGGGGCGGGGAGCAGTTCTTC. This translates into CASSPSRGGEQFF. The whole variable domain, filled in from reference TRBV11-1 and TRBJ2-1, reads EAEVAQSPRYKITEKSQAVAFWCDPISGHATLYWYRQILGQGPELLVQFQDESVVDDSQLPKDRFSAERLKGVDSTLKIQPAELGDSAMYLCASSPSRGGEQFFGPGTRLTVL.